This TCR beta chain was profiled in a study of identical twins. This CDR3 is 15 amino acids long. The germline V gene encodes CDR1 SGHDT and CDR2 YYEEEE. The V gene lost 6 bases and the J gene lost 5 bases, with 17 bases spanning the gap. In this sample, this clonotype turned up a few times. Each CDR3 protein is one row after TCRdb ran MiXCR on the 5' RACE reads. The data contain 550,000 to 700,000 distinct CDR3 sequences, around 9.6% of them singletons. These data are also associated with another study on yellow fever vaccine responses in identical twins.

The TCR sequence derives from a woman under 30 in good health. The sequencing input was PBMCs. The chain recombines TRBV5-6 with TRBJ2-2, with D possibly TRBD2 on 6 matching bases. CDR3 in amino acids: CASTLRRAGTGELFF. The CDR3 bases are TGTGCCAGCACCCTAAGGAGGGCCGGGACCGGGGAGCTGTTTTTT.